The T cell receptor (beta chain) under discussion was sequenced for a study of cytotoxic CD8 clonotypes in ibrutinib-treated CLL. Across the study: Investigators reported 25 or so partial and 2 complete responses; after median 68 months, roughly 15 patients remained remitted and about 12 progressed. Specimens for response were gathered following a median around a year of therapy, spanning 6 to 36. Findings and caveats of the study: Public clonotypes occurred uncommonly; on treatment, they contracted or remained stable. There were differences in sampling times between sustained-remission and progressing patients.

Only a few counts were recorded for this clone. Its antigen is still unknown. Method: immunoSEQ multiplex PCR; TCRdb's copy keeps in-frame clones and lacks some. The sample consists of under 45,000 clones, roughly two thirds of them appearing once. Germline CDR1 reads WSHSY; CDR2 reads SAAADI. This CDR3 comprises 13 residues. Trimming stripped 2 bases from V and 5 bases from J, with 6 bases between. The sample in question was PBMCs, obtained at disease progression, from a patient treated with ibrutinib. The sequence derives from a human donor with chronic lymphocytic leukemia. The J gene is TRBJ2-2, the V gene TRBV10-2; D uncertain. This CDR3 reads CASSEVSTGELFF. The CDR3 DNA reads as TGCGCCAGCAGTGAGGTCTCGACCGGGGAGCTGTTTTTT.